These 9 T cell receptor beta chains share one sample of origin, sequenced in a study of blood T cell repertoires in COVID-19. The assay was immunoSEQ multiplex PCR, and TCRdb's table has in-frame clones only and misses some. The data show under 150,000 clones, about 87% seen once. Material for sequencing was PBMCs or T cells enriched from blood (not recorded which). These receptors all stem from a man aged 50 to 59 in a cohort exposed to, infected with or recovered from COVID-19 (not recorded which).

Only a few counts were recorded for this clone. The chain employs TRBV27 and TRBJ1-1; D is undetermined. The germline gives CDR1 MNHEY, CDR2 SMNVEV (reference sequence). The CDR3 contains 14 residues. Trimming cost V 2 bases and J 4 bases, with 11 bases left between them. CDR3 loop: CASSLMSGSTEAFF. As DNA, the CDR3 is TGTGCCAGCAGTTTAATGTCGGGGTCCACTGAAGCTTTCTTT.

The J gene is TRBJ2-5, the V gene TRBV2; tentative D call: TRBD1 (6 bases). Germline V CDR1 and CDR2: SNHLY, FYNNEI. V gave up 2 bases and J gave up 6 bases, with 10 bases separating them. The CDR3 contains 13 residues. The CDR3 spells CASSERGIQTQYF. CDR3 nucleotides: TGTGCCAGCAGTGAAAGGGGGATACAGACCCAGTACTTC.

V and J are TRBV2 and TRBJ1-5, with D perhaps TRBD1 (6 bases). V lost 7 bases and J lost 7, with 17 bases in between. CDR3 length: 14 residues. Germline lookup yields CDR1 SNHLY and CDR2 FYNNEI. DNA of the CDR3: TGTGCCAGCAAACCGGAACAGGGCGGGCAGCCCCAGCATTTT. Encoded protein: CASKPEQGGQPQHF.

The chain joins TRBV7-2 to TRBJ1-2; 8 bases match TRBD1. The germline V gene has CDR1 SGHTA and CDR2 FQGNSA. The V segment lost 4 bases and the J segment 7 bases; nucleotides outside the gene matches: 11. The CDR3 runs 15 residues. Written as DNA, the CDR3 is TGTGCCAGCAGCTCTTCAGGACAGGGAATTGGTGGCTACACCTTC. Its translation: CASSSSGQGIGGYTF.

The rearrangement uses TRBV11-3 and TRBJ2-1, with 8 bases that match TRBD2. The CDR3 extends over 17 amino acids. V lost 1 base, J lost 3 bases, and 8 bases stayed unmatched. Germline values: CDR1 SGHNT, CDR2 YENEEA. This chain's CDR3 is CASSLGASSGHYNEQFF. The CDR3 nucleotides read TGTGCCAGCAGCTTAGGGGCGTCTAGCGGGCACTACAATGAGCAGTTCTTC. Based on the CDR3 plus reference TRBV11-3 and TRBJ2-1, the full variable domain is EAGVVQSPRYKIIEKKQPVAFWCNPISGHNTLYWYLQNLGQGPELLIRYENEEAVDDSQLPKDRFSAERLKGVDSTLKIQPAELGDSAVYLCASSLGASSGHYNEQFFGPGTRLTVL.

V and J are TRBV4-3 and TRBJ2-2; D possibly corresponds to TRBD2 (6 bases). This CDR3 has 15 residues. V was pared by 1 base and J by 3 bases, with 9 bases between. CDR1 and CDR2 (germline): LGHNA, YSLEER. DNA for the CDR3: TGCGCCAGCAGCCAAGGATGGAGGGACACCGGGGAGCTGTTTTTT. This codes for CASSQGWRDTGELFF.

This chain uses TRBV18 with TRBJ1-1; TRBD1 is a possible D gene (6 bases). V lost 3 bases, J lost 10 bases, and 24 bases lay in between. The CDR3 length is 16 residues. The germline gives CDR1 KGHSH, CDR2 LQKENI. CDR3 loop: CASSPPKGGGTLGAFF. The CDR3 DNA follows: TGTGCCAGCTCACCCCCCAAGGGAGGGGGGACCTTGGGAGCTTTCTTT. Complete variable domain (other parts from reference TRBV18 and TRBJ1-1): NAGVMQNPRHLVRRRGQEARLRCSPMKGHSHVYWYRQLPEEGLKFMVYLQKENIIDESGMPKERFSAEFPKEGPSILRIQQVVRGDSAAYFCASSPPKGGGTLGAFFGQGTRLTVV.

This clone is a singleton in its sample. The chain has TRBV6-5 and TRBJ1-1; possible D gene TRBD1, 6 bases. V lost 4 bases to trimming and J lost 1 base, with 13 bases between them. Germline CDR1 reads MNHEY; CDR2 reads SVGAGI. The CDR3 covers 15 residues. CDR3 sequence: CASSFPGHSNTEAFF. CDR3 bases: TGTGCCAGCAGTTTCCCGGGACACTCGAACACTGAAGCTTTCTTT.

The chain uses TRBV24-1 and TRBJ2-2; 7 bases are shared with TRBD2. Per the germline V gene, CDR1 is KGHDR and CDR2 is SFDVKD. V was pared by 6 bases and J by 5 bases, with 5 bases of the junction left unmatched. This CDR3 spans 14 amino acids. CDR3 amino acids: CATSWGGMTGELFF. The CDR3 DNA is TGTGCCACCAGTTGGGGGGGGATGACCGGGGAGCTGTTTTTT.